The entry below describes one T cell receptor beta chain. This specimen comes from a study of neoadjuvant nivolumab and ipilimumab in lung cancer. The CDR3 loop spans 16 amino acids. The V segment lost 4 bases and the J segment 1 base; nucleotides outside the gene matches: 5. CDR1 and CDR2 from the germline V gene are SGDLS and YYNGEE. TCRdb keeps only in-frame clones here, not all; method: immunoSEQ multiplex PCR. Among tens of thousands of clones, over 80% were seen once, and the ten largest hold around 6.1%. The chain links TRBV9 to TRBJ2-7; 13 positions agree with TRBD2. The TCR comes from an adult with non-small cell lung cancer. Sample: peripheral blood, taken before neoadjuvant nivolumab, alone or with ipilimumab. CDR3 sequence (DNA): TGTGCCAGCAGCACGGGGACTAGCGGGGCTTCCTACGAGCAGTACTTC. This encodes CASSTGTSGASYEQYF.